A single sample gave rise to the 18 T cell receptor beta chains below, sequenced in a study of T-cell reconstitution after alpha-beta-depleted transplantation in children. Researchers prepared the TCRbeta library using unique molecular identifiers, the study reports. MiXCR, run by TCRdb on the PCR reads, gives a single entry per CDR3 protein. This table holds some 350,000 distinct CDR3 sequences, about a tenth found once. The sample here was PBMCs from the stem cell graft donor, taken from the stem cell graft. Receptors originate from a human donor who donated a stem cell graft to a child with acute lymphoblastic leukemia.

This clonotype was counted a few times. This rearrangement joins TRBV11-3 to TRBJ2-2; D not resolved. The germline gives CDR1 SGHNT, CDR2 YENEEA. V lost 5 bases to trimming and J lost 4 bases, with 11 bases between them. The CDR3 has 14 residues. The CDR3 DNA reads TGTGCCAGCAGCCCTGGACGGCCCACCGGGGAGCTGTTTTTT. Amino acids: CASSPGRPTGELFF.

CDR3 region: CASSLGLGQDQGPDTQYF. CDR3 coding DNA: TGCGCCAGCAGCTTGGGCTTGGGGCAAGATCAGGGACCAGATACGCAGTATTTT. This rearrangement joins TRBV5-1 to TRBJ2-3; D tentatively reads TRBD1 or TRBD2 (5 bases each). CDR1 and CDR2 from the germline V gene are SGHRS and YFSETQ. The length of the CDR3 is 18 residues. Trimming cost V 0 bases and J 4 bases, with 21 bases left between them. Drawing the rest from reference TRBV5-1 and TRBJ2-3, the complete variable domain is KAGVTQTPRYLIKTRGQQVTLSCSPISGHRSVSWYQQTPGQGLQFLFEYFSETQRNKGNFPGRFSGRQFSNSRSEMNVSTLELGDSALYLCASSLGLGQDQGPDTQYFGPGTRLTVL.

This clonotype has just a few counts. This rearrangement joins TRBV4-1 to TRBJ2-4; 7 positions agree with TRBD2. This CDR3 has 15 residues. With 3 bases clipped from V and 5 bases from J, the junction kept 7 bases outside the gene matches. Germline V gene lookup returns CDR1 MGHRA and CDR2 YSYEKL. The CDR3 region is CASSQRNLAENIQYF. The CDR3 coding sequence is TGCGCCAGCAGCCAGAGGAATCTAGCGGAAAACATTCAGTACTTC.

In its sample, this clonotype was seen a few times. The rearrangement uses TRBV11-2 and TRBJ2-1; 10 positions match TRBD2. The V gene's germline CDR1 is SGHAT and CDR2 FQNNGV. J was trimmed by 7 bases and V by 3 bases; bases with no gene match: 3. This CDR3 contains 14 residues. This chain's CDR3 is CASSFLAGDNEQFF. DNA of the CDR3: TGTGCCAGCAGCTTCCTAGCGGGAGATAATGAGCAGTTCTTC. The full variable domain, with the rest looked up from reference TRBV11-2 and TRBJ2-1, is EAGVAQSPRYKIIEKRQSVAFWCNPISGHATLYWYQQILGQGPKLLIQFQNNGVVDDSQLPKDRFSAERLKGVDSTLKIQPAKLEDSAVYLCASSFLAGDNEQFFGPGTRLTVL.

This clonotype has a handful of counts. The chain recombines TRBV27 with TRBJ2-1, with 9 bases matching TRBD2. CDR3 length: 16 residues. V lost 0 bases and J lost 8; bases outside the gene matches: 8. CDR1 MNHEY and CDR2 SMNVEV come from the germline V gene (reference sequence). The CDR3 DNA reads as TGTGCCAGCAGTTTATCGGGACTAGCCAGGATCCATGAGCAGTTCTTC. Translated: CASSLSGLARIHEQFF.

The V call is TRBV11-3, the J call TRBJ2-2, with 13 bases matching TRBD2. The CDR3 runs to 17 residues. Germline trimming cut 3 bases from V and 4 bases from J; bases unmatched to any gene: 5. Germline values: CDR1 SGHNT, CDR2 YENEEA. The chain's CDR3 is CASSFSGTSGITGELFF. CDR3 nucleotides: TGTGCCAGCAGCTTCTCAGGGACTAGCGGGATCACCGGGGAGCTGTTTTTT.

This clonotype came up many times. This chain joins TRBV9 and TRBJ2-3, with 11 bases identical to TRBD2. This CDR3 has 16 residues. CDR1 is SGDLS and CDR2 is YYNGEE in the germline V gene. V shed 4 bases, J shed 2 bases, and the junction held 6 bases outside the gene matches. For the CDR3, the DNA is TGTGCCAGCAGCCCCCGACTAGCGGGGTTCACAGATACGCAGTATTTT. Its protein product is CASSPRLAGFTDTQYF.

This clonotype has a count of ten or more. The CDR3 DNA is TGTGCCAGCAGCACAACGGGACAGATGAACTATGGCTACACCTTC. This encodes CASSTTGQMNYGYTF. The rearrangement links TRBV7-9 to TRBJ1-2; 7 bases agree with TRBD1. After removal of 5 bases from V and 2 bases from J, the junction contained 8 bases not matched to a gene. The CDR3 is made up of 15 amino acids. CDR1 and CDR2 from the germline V gene are SEHNR and FQNEAQ (reference sequence).

The CDR3: CASSLQGTTVSDTQYF. In DNA form, the CDR3 reads TGTGCCAGCAGTTTACAGGGGACGACGGTTTCAGATACGCAGTATTTT. The chain carries TRBV27 and TRBJ2-3; D possibly corresponds to TRBD1 (6 bases). Deletions cut 2 bases from V and 4 bases from J, with 16 bases between. Germline lookup yields CDR1 MNHEY and CDR2 SMNVEV (reference sequence). CDR3 length equals 16 residues.

This clonotype was counted a few times. The chain recombines TRBV12-3 or TRBV12-4 with TRBJ2-7, with 9 bases fitting TRBD2. With V trimmed by 7 bases and J by 7 bases, 11 bases remained unmatched. The CDR3 extends over 14 amino acids. CDR3 coding DNA: TGTGCCAGCACTCTAGCGGGGTCCGTGGGGGAGCAGTACTTC. It translates to CASTLAGSVGEQYF.

V is TRBV5-1 and J is TRBJ2-3; TRBD2 agrees at 9 bases. This CDR3 is 16 amino acids long. CDR1 and CDR2 from the germline V gene are SGHRS and YFSETQ. The V gene end was trimmed by 2 bases and the J gene end by 3 bases; junction bases not matched to a gene: 7. The CDR3 here is CASSFGGRARTDTQYF. The CDR3 DNA is TGCGCCAGCAGCTTCGGCGGGAGGGCAAGAACAGATACGCAGTATTTT. Filled out from reference TRBV5-1 and TRBJ2-3, the complete variable domain reads KAGVTQTPRYLIKTRGQQVTLSCSPISGHRSVSWYQQTPGQGLQFLFEYFSETQRNKGNFPGRFSGRQFSNSRSEMNVSTLELGDSALYLCASSFGGRARTDTQYFGPGTRLTVL.

The chain recombines TRBV5-1 with TRBJ1-5; 7 bases agree with TRBD1. Germline CDR1 and CDR2: SGHRS and YFSETQ. CDR3 length equals 19 residues. V was pared by 7 bases and J by 0 bases, with 19 bases of the junction left unmatched. The DNA of the CDR3 is TGCGCCAGCCTAAGCGGTGACAGGGTGGTTGAATATAGCAATCAGCCCCAGCATTTT. Translated: CASLSGDRVVEYSNQPQHF.

In this sample, this clonotype turned up a few times. The J gene is TRBJ2-7, the V gene TRBV12-3 or TRBV12-4; D unresolved. CDR3 length: 12 residues. The ends were cut back, 2 bases at V and 5 bases at J, with 7 bases in the middle. In DNA form, the CDR3 reads TGTGCCAGCAGTTTAAGGGTCGACGAGCAGTACTTC. It yields the protein CASSLRVDEQYF.

J is TRBJ2-1 and V is TRBV6-5, with no clear D. This CDR3 spans 19 amino acids. Germline V CDR1 and CDR2: MNHEY, SVGAGI. The ends were cut back, 0 bases at V and 0 bases at J, with 18 bases in the middle. CDR3 in amino acids: CASSYSGYDRGRSYNEQFF. The DNA for the CDR3 is TGTGCCAGCAGTTACTCCGGTTACGATAGAGGTCGCTCCTACAATGAGCAGTTCTTC.

V is TRBV5-1 and J is TRBJ2-7, with D possibly matching TRBD1 (5 bases). V gave up 5 bases and J gave up 3 bases, with 12 bases separating them. The CDR3 spans 13 residues. Germline V lookup: CDR1 SGHRS, CDR2 YFSETQ. CDR3 DNA sequence: TGCGCCAGCAGGGACATTGTGGACTACGAGCAGTACTTC. Translating it yields CASRDIVDYEQYF.

This clonotype was recorded many times. This rearrangement joins TRBV4-2 to TRBJ2-1, with D unresolved. The CDR3 covers 12 residues. Germline-derived CDR1 and CDR2 are LGHNA and YNFKEQ. V lost 1 base to trimming and J lost 6 bases, with 4 bases between them. The CDR3 DNA reads TGTGCCAGCAGCCAAGGAAGCAATGAGCAGTTCTTC. Protein product: CASSQGSNEQFF.

V usage is TRBV12-3 or TRBV12-4 and J usage is TRBJ2-6; tentatively, D is TRBD1 (6 bases). There are 20 residues in the CDR3. Trimming removed 6 bases from V and 0 bases from J, with 24 bases in between. Here the CDR3 reads CASSHGTIVRLGSGANVLTF. For the CDR3, the DNA is TGTGCCAGCAGCCATGGGACAATTGTAAGGTTAGGCTCTGGGGCCAACGTCCTGACTTTC.

The gene calls are TRBV18 and TRBJ1-6, with D maybe TRBD1 (6 bases). Trimming took 2 bases from V and 5 from J, leaving 7 bases between them. This CDR3 region has 14 residues. Germline V gene data show CDR1 as KGHSH and CDR2 as LQKENI. CDR3 sequence reads: CASSPRTDNSPLHF. The CDR3 coding sequence is TGTGCCAGCTCACCAAGGACAGATAATTCACCCCTCCACTTT.